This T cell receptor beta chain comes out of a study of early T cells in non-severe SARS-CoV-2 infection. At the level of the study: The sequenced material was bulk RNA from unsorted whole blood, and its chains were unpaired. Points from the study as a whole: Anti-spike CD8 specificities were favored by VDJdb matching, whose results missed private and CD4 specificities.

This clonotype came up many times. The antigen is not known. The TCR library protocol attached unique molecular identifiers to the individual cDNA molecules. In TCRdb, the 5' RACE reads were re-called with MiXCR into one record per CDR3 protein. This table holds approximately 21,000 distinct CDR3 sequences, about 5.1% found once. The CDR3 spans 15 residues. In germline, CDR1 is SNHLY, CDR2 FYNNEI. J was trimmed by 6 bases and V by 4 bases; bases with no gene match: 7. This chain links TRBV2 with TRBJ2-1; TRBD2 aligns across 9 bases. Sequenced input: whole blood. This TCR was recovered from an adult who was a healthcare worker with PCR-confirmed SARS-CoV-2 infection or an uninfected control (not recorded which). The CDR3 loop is CASSGAERGANEQFF. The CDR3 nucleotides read TGTGCCAGCAGTGGTGCTGAGCGGGGGGCCAATGAGCAGTTCTTC.